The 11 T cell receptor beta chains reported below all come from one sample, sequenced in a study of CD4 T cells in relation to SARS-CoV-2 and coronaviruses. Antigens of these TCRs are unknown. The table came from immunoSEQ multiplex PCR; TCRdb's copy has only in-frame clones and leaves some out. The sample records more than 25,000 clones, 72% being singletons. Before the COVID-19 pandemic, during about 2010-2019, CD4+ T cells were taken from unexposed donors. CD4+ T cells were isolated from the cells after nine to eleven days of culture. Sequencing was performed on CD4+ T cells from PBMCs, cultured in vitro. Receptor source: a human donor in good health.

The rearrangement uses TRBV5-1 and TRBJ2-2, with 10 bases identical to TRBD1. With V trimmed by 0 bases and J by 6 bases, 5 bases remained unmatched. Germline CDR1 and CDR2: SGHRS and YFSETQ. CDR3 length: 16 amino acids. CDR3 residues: CASSLAGGQGAGELFF. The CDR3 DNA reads TGCGCCAGCAGCTTGGCCGGAGGACAGGGGGCCGGGGAGCTGTTTTTT. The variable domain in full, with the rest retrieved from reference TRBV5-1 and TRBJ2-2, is KAGVTQTPRYLIKTRGQQVTLSCSPISGHRSVSWYQQTPGQGLQFLFEYFSETQRNKGNFPGRFSGRQFSNSRSEMNVSTLELGDSALYLCASSLAGGQGAGELFFGEGSRLTVL.

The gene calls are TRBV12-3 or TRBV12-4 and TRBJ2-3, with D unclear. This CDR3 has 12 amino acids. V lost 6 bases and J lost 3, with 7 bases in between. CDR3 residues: CASSQATDTQYF. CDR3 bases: TGTGCCAGCAGCCAAGCAACAGATACGCAGTATTTT.

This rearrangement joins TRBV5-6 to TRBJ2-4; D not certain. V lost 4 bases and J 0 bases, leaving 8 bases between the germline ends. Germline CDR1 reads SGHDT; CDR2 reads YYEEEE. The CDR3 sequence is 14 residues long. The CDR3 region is CASSQGLAKNIQYF. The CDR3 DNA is TGTGCCAGCAGCCAAGGGCTAGCCAAAAACATTCAGTACTTC.

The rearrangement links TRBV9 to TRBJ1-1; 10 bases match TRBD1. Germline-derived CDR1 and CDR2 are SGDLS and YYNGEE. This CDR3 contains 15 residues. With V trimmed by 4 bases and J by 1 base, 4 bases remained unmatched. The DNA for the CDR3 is TGTGCCAGCAGCTCTTGGACAGGGGGGAACACTGAAGCTTTCTTT. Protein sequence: CASSSWTGGNTEAFF.

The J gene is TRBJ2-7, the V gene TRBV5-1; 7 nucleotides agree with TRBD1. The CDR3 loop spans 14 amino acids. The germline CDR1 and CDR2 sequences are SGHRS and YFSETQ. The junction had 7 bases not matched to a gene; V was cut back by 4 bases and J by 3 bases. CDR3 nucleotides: TGCGCCAGCAGCCCAACAGGGGCCCTCTACGAGCAGTACTTC. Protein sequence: CASSPTGALYEQYF.

In DNA form, the CDR3 reads TGTGCCCGAGCCTACGGCGGTGAAGCTTTCTTT. Amino acids: CARAYGGEAFF. This chain links TRBV30 with TRBJ1-1, with D unclear. Trimming shortened V by 8 bases and J by 7 bases, and 14 bases separated the two germline ends. CDR1 and CDR2 from the germline V gene are GTSNPN and SVGIG (reference sequence). This CDR3 has 11 amino acids.

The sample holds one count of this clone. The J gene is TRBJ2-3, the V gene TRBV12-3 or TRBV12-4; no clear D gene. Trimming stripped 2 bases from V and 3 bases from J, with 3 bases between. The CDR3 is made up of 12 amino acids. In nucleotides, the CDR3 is TGTGCCAGCAGTTTATATACAGATACGCAGTATTTT. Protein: CASSLYTDTQYF.

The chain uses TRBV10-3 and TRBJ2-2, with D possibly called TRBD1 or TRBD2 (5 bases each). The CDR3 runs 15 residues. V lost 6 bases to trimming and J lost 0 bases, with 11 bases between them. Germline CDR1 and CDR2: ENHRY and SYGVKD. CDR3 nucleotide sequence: TGTGCCATCAGAATGGGGGTCGCGAACACCGGGGAGCTGTTTTTT. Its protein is CAIRMGVANTGELFF.

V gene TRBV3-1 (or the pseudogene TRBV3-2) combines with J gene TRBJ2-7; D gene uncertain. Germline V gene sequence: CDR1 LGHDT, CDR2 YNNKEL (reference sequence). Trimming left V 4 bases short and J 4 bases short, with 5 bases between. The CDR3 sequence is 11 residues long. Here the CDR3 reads CASSRMYEQYF. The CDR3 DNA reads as TGTGCCAGCAGCCGAATGTACGAGCAGTACTTC.

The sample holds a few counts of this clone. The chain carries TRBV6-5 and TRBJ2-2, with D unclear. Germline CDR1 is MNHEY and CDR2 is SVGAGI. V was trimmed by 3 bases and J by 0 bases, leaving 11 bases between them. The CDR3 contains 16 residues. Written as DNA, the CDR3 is TGTGCCAGCAGTTATCCCGGGCCCTCGAACACCGGGGAGCTGTTTTTT. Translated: CASSYPGPSNTGELFF.

This CDR3 reads CASSGGLAGAYEQYF. CDR3 sequence (DNA): TGTGCCAGCAGTGGAGGACTAGCGGGGGCCTACGAGCAGTACTTC. The chain links TRBV6-6 to TRBJ2-7; TRBD2 aligns across 13 bases. This CDR3 has 15 residues. Germline V CDR1 and CDR2: MNHNY, SVGAGI (reference sequence). V was pared by 5 bases and J by 2 bases, with 3 bases of the junction left unmatched.